This TCR beta chain was recorded in a study of blood T cell repertoires in COVID-19. Turning to the study itself: From the United States, Italy and Spain came samples of acute and convalescent COVID-19. The cDNA or gDNA used as material had been derived from T cells, B-cell-depleted T cells, or PBMCs.

V lost 2 bases to trimming and J lost 0 bases, with 8 bases between them. The CDR3 sequence is 14 residues long. CDR1 is MNHEY and CDR2 is SMNVEV in the germline V gene (reference sequence). Under the authors' procedure: Amplification of reference gene primers was used by the study to estimate nucleated cell counts. Clones were sequenced by immunoSEQ multiplex PCR, and TCRdb holds only the in-frame ones, with some missing. V, J and clone size are those of that table, while D and trimming were read from the DNA. The data contain about 270,000 clones, 80% to 90% of them singletons. This clone has just one count.

The sequenced sample consisted of peripheral blood. The sequence came from a woman aged 25-40 years with COVID-19, enrolled during active disease. This chain links TRBV27 with TRBJ2-7; D is perhaps TRBD2 (5 bases). As DNA, the CDR3 is TGTGCCAGCAGTTTAGTGGGAGACTCCTACGAGCAGTACTTC. It specifies CASSLVGDSYEQYF.